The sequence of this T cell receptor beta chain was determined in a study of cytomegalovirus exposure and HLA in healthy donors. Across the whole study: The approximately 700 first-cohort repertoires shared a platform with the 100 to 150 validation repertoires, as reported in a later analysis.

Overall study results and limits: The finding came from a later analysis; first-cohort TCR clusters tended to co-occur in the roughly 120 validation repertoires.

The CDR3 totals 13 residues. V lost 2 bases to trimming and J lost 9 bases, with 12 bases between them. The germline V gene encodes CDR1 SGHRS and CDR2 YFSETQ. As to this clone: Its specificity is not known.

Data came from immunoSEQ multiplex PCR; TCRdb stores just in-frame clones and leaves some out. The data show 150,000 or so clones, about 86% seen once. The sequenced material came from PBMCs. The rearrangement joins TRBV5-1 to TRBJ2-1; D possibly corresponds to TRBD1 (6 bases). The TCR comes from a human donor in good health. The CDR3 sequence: CASSLTGYPEQFF. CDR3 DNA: TGCGCCAGCAGCTTAACAGGGTATCCTGAGCAGTTCTTC.